This is a list of T cell receptor beta chains from one sample in a study of shared clonotypes between healthy human individuals. Profiling relied on immunoSEQ multiplex PCR, and the TCRdb table lists in-frame clones only, not all of them. The sample has roughly 500,000 clones; more than 75% are singletons. The sequencing sample was made of PBMCs. All receptors come from a woman aged 40 to 50 in good health. Some clones in this sample may be carry-over from other donors' samples. The CDR3 runs from the conserved cysteine through the conserved F or W. A D gene is named only where the DNA matches it firmly. For some rows the clone size is stated as once, few or many, or as a class when expanded; others skip it.

D,size,V,J,DNA,CDR3
-,-,TRBV28,TRBJ2-6,TGTGCCAGCAGGATGAGCTCTGGGGCCAACGTCCTGACTTTC,CASRMSSGANVLTF
-,few,TRBV7-9,TRBJ2-1,TGTGCCAGCAGGAGGGCTACTCAAAACAATGAGCAGTTCTTC,CASRRATQNNEQFF
-,-,TRBV7-2,TRBJ1-1,TGTGCCAGCAGCTTTAGGGGGGGCACTGAAGCTTTCTTT,CASSFRGGTEAFF
TRBD1,few,TRBV7-8,TRBJ1-3,TGTGCCAGCAGCCTACGACAGGGGGGGTCCGGAAACACCATATATTTT,CASSLRQGGSGNTIYF
-,-,TRBV7-9,TRBJ1-4,TGTGCCAGCAGCTCCCCAAATGAAAAACTGTTTTTT,CASSSPNEKLFF
TRBD1,-,TRBV7-9,TRBJ1-1,TGTGCCAGCAGCTCGAACAGGGGGTTGACGACTGAAGCTTTCTTT,CASSSNRGLTTEAFF
-,once,TRBV28,TRBJ2-3,TGTGCCAGCAGTCCAGCGGCCAGCACAGATACGCAGTATTTT,CASSPAASTDTQYF
TRBD1,-,TRBV27,TRBJ1-4,TGTGCCAGCAGTTTAGGGACAGGAGGAAAACTGTTTTTT,CASSLGTGGKLFF
-,-,TRBV10-1,TRBJ2-5,TGCGCCAGCAGTGGGGGTCGCGGAGGAGGGGAGACCCAGTACTTC,CASSGGRGGGETQYF
TRBD2,-,TRBV7-2,TRBJ2-1,TGTGCCAGCAGCTTAGCTAGCGGGAGCTCCTACAATGAGCAGTTCTTC,CASSLASGSSYNEQFF
-,-,TRBV9,TRBJ2-3,TGTGCCAGCAGCGCCCGCACAGGGAAAGTGGATACGCAGTATTTT,CASSARTGKVDTQYF
-,-,TRBV7-2,TRBJ2-5,TGTGCCAGCAGCTTAGCGATCTGGGCAGCCCAAGAGACCCAGTACTTC,CASSLAIWAAQETQYF
-,medium-sized,TRBV11-2,TRBJ2-2,TGTGCCAGCAGCTTATTGACAGGGAACACCGGGGAGCTGTTTTTT,CASSLLTGNTGELFF
-,few,TRBV19,TRBJ1-5,TGTGCCAGTAGTATAGGGTATGGCGATCAGCCCCAGCATTTT,CASSIGYGDQPQHF
-,-,TRBV19,TRBJ1-2,TGTGCCAGTAGTATGCCCGGGGTCGACTATGGCTACACCTTC,CASSMPGVDYGYTF
-,few,TRBV30,TRBJ1-1,TGTGCCTGGCGGGCCGGGGAGAGGAACACTGAAGCTTTCTTT,CAWRAGERNTEAFF
-,-,TRBV28,TRBJ2-2,TGTGCCAGCAGTTTCCGGGGTCGCTACACCGGGGAGCTGTTTTTT,CASSFRGRYTGELFF
-,-,TRBV10-2,TRBJ1-2,TGCGCCAGCGGGACCCTCAGCTACACCTTC,CASGTLSYTF
TRBD2,-,TRBV7-9,TRBJ2-1,TGTGCCAGCACCCTCGGGACTAGCGGGAGGAGGAGTGAGCAGTTCTTC,CASTLGTSGRRSEQFF
-,few,TRBV19,TRBJ2-5,TGTGCCAGTAGTATAGCGGCTAGAGGCGAGACCCAGTACTTC,CASSIAARGETQYF
TRBD1,-,TRBV5-1,TRBJ2-7,TGCGCCAGCAGCTCAAACAGGGGCAGCTCCTACGAGCAGTACTTC,CASSSNRGSSYEQYF
TRBD2,many,TRBV9,TRBJ2-2,TGTGCCAGCAGCGTAGGGGCGGGAGCGGCCGGGGAGCTGTTTTTT,CASSVGAGAAGELFF
-,-,TRBV15,TRBJ1-4,TGTGCCACCAGCAGAGATCACGGACTCCTGAATGAAAAACTGTTTTTT,CATSRDHGLLNEKLFF
TRBD1,-,TRBV29-1,TRBJ2-1,TGCAGCGTACTAGGACAGGGCAAAAATGAGCAGTTCTTC,CSVLGQGKNEQFF
TRBD2,-,TRBV5-4,TRBJ2-7,TGTGCCAGCAGTTACGGGAGGAACTACGAGCAGTACTTC,CASSYGRNYEQYF
-,-,TRBV4-2,TRBJ1-1,TGTGCCAGCAGCCAGGCTCCCGGGACCACTAACACTGAAGCTTTCTTT,CASSQAPGTTNTEAFF
-,-,TRBV2,TRBJ1-2,TGTGCCAGCAGCTGGGACGGTAACTATGGCTACACCTTC,CASSWDGNYGYTF
-,-,TRBV9,TRBJ2-1,TGTGCCAGCAGCGTAGTAGCGGACAACTACAATGAGCAGTTCTTC,CASSVVADNYNEQFF
-,-,TRBV7-8,TRBJ1-5,TGTGCCAGCAGCATAGCCCCTCCCCCTCAGCCCCAGCATTTT,CASSIAPPPQPQHF
-,few,TRBV18,TRBJ2-3,TGTGCCAGCTCACCACCGGTAATGGGAGATACGCAGTATTTT,CASSPPVMGDTQYF
TRBD1,-,TRBV7-3,TRBJ1-1,TGTGCCAGCAGCAGGGGACAGGGCTTTGGTGAAGCTTTCTTT,CASSRGQGFGEAFF
TRBD2,-,TRBV6-6,TRBJ2-7,TGTGCCAGCAGTTACTCCAGCTTGGGAGGGGAGCAGTACTTC,CASSYSSLGGEQYF
TRBD1,-,TRBV28,TRBJ2-7,TGTGCCAGCAGTTTGATGGGACAGCAATACGAGCAGTACTTC,CASSLMGQQYEQYF
TRBD2,-,TRBV29-1,TRBJ2-1,TGCAGCGTCCTAGCGGGGGCTAACAATGAGCAGTTCTTC,CSVLAGANNEQFF
-,-,TRBV9,TRBJ2-5,TGTGCCAGCAGCGTCTTGGGAGGATCAGGGCAAGAGACCCAGTACTTC,CASSVLGGSGQETQYF
TRBD1,-,TRBV28,TRBJ1-2,TGTGCCAGCATAAACACGGGACAGGGGGCTCATGGCTACACCTTC,CASINTGQGAHGYTF
-,once,TRBV2,TRBJ2-7,TGTGCCGACCGGGACAACTCCTACGAGCAGTACTTC,CADRDNSYEQYF
TRBD2,-,TRBV4-2,TRBJ2-1,TGTGCCAGCAGCCAAGAGCCCAGGGAGGGACACAATGAGCAGTTCTTC,CASSQEPREGHNEQFF
-,-,TRBV5-5,TRBJ1-1,TGTGCCAGCAGCCCCTGGGGGGCCCCTTCGGAAGCTTTCTTT,CASSPWGAPSEAFF
-,-,TRBV19,TRBJ1-2,TGTGCCAGTAGTCTCCGTGGGGACTACACCTTC,CASSLRGDYTF